This TCR beta chain derives from a study of OX40 agonist ivuxolimab in advanced cancers. Study-wide context: Ivuxolimab, which patients received intravenously every 2 weeks, was dosed at 0.01 to 10 mg/kg.

CDR1 is SEHNR, CDR2 FQNEAQ, per germline (reference sequence). This CDR3 contains 14 residues. Trimming stripped 0 bases from V and 1 base from J, with 6 bases between. Data came from immunoSEQ multiplex PCR; TCRdb stores just in-frame clones and leaves some out. The table includes 30,000 to 35,000 clones, 89% detected once. The chain has TRBV7-9 and TRBJ1-1; D is perhaps TRBD1 (5 bases). This TCR came from an adult with an advanced solid tumor such as melanoma, head and neck, liver or kidney cancer. The sample in question was CD4+ or CD8+ T cells sorted from blood, obtained in a trial of the OX40 agonist ivuxolimab. In DNA form, the CDR3 reads TGTGCCAGCAGCTTAGCGGGGGGGAACACTGAAGCTTTCTTT. Protein: CASSLAGGNTEAFF.